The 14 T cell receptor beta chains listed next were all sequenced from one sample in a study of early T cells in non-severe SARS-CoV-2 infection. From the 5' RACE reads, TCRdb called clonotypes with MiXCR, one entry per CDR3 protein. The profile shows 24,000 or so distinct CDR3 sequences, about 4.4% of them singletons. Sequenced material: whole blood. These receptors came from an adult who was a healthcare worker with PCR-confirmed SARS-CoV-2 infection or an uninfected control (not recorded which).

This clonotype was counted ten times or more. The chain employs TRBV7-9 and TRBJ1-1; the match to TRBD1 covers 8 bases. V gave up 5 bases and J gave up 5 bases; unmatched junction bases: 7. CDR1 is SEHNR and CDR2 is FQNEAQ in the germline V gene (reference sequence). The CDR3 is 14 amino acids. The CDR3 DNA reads TGTGCCAGCAGCATACCGGGACAGGAGACTGAAGCTTTCTTT. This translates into CASSIPGQETEAFF.

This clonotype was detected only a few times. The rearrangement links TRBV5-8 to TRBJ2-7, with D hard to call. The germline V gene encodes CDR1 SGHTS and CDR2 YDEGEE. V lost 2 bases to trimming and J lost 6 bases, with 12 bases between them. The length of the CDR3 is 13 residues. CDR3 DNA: TGTGCCAGCAGCTTTGACCCCGGCCTCGAGCAGTACTTC. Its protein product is CASSFDPGLEQYF.

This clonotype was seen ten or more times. This chain's CDR3 is CASSPGLAGYEQYF. CDR3 nucleotide sequence: TGTGCCAGCTCACCGGGACTAGCGGGATACGAGCAGTACTTC. The chain joins TRBV18 to TRBJ2-7; 13 bases match TRBD2. Germline lookup yields CDR1 KGHSH and CDR2 LQKENI. J was trimmed by 4 bases and V by 3 bases; bases with no gene match: 0. The CDR3 has 14 residues. The variable domain in full, completed from reference TRBV18 and TRBJ2-7, reads NAGVMQNPRHLVRRRGQEARLRCSPMKGHSHVYWYRQLPEEGLKFMVYLQKENIIDESGMPKERFSAEFPKEGPSILRIQQVVRGDSAAYFCASSPGLAGYEQYFGPGTRLTVT.

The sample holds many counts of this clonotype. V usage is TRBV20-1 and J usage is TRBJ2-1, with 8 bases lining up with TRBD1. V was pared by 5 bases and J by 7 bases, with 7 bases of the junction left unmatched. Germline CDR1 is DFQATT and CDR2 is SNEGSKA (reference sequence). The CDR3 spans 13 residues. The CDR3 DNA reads TGCAGTGCTTCCCGGACAGGGAGGAATGAGCAGTTCTTC. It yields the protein CSASRTGRNEQFF.

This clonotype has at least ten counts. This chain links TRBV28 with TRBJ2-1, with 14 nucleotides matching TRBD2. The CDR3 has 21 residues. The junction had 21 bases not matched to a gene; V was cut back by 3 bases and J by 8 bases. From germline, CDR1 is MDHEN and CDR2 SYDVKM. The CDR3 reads CASSFGRISRTSGRWEDEQFF. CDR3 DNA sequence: TGTGCCAGCAGTTTCGGGCGGATATCCCGGACTAGCGGGAGGTGGGAGGATGAGCAGTTCTTC.

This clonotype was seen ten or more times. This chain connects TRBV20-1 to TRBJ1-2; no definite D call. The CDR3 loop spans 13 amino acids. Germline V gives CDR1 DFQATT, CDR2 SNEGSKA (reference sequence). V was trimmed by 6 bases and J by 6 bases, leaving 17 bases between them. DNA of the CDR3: TGCAGTGCCTTCGAATCCGGCACTCATGGCTACACCTTC. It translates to CSAFESGTHGYTF.

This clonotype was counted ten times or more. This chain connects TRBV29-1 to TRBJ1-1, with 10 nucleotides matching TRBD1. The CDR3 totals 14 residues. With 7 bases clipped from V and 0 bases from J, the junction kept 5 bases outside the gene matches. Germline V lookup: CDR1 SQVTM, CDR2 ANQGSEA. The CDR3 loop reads CSAGTGVMNTEAFF. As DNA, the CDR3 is TGCAGCGCTGGGACAGGGGTCATGAACACTGAAGCTTTCTTT.

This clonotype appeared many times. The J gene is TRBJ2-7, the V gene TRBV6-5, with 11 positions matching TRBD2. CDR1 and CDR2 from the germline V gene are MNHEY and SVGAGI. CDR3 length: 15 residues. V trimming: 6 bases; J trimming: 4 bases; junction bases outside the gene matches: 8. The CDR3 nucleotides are TGTGCCAGCAGCACTAGCGGGAGCGGGTGGTACGAGCAGTACTTC. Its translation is CASSTSGSGWYEQYF.

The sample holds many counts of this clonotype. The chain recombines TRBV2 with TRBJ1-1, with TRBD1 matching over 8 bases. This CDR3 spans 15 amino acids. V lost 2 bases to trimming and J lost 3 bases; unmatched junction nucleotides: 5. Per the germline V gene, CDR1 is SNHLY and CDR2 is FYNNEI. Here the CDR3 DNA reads TGTGCCAGCAGTGAACGACAGGGGATAGACACTGAAGCTTTCTTT. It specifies CASSERQGIDTEAFF.

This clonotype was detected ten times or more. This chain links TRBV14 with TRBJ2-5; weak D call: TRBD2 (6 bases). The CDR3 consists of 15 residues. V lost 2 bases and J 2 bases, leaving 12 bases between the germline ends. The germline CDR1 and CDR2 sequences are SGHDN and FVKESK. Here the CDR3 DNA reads TGTGCCAGCAGCCAAATACTGGGGGGTCAAGAGACCCAGTACTTC. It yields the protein CASSQILGGQETQYF.

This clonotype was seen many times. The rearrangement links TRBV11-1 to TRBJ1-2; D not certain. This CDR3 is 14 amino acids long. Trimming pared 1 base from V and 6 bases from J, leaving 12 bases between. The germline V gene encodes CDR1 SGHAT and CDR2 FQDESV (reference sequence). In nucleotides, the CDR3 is TGTGCCAGCAGCTTAGGGTCGGTTACGGATGGCTACACCTTC. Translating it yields CASSLGSVTDGYTF.

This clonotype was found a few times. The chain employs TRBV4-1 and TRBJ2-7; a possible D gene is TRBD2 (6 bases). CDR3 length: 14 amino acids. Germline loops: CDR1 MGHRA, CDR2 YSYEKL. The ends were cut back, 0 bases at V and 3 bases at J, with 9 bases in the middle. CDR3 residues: CASSQDLGGYEQYF. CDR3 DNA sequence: TGCGCCAGCAGCCAAGACCTGGGGGGCTACGAGCAGTACTTC.

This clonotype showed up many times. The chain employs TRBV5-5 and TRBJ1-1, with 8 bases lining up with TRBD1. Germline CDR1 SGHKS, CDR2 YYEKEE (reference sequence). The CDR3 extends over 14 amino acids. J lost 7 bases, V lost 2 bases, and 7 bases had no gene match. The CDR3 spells CASSFQAGGDEAFF. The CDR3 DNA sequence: TGTGCCAGCAGCTTCCAGGCAGGGGGCGATGAAGCTTTCTTT. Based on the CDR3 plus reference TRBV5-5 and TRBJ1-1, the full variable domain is DAGVTQSPTHLIKTRGQQVTLRCSPISGHKSVSWYQQVLGQGPQFIFQYYEKEERGRGNFPDRFSARQFPNYSSELNVNALLLGDSALYLCASSFQAGGDEAFFGQGTRLTVV.

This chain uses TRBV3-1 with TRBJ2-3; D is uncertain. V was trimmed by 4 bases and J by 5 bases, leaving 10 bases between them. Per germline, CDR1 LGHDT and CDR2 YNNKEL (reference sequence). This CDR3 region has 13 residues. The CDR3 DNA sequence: TGTGCCAGCAGCCCACTACCCGGAGATACGCAGTATTTT. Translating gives CASSPLPGDTQYF.